A single sample gave rise to the 12 T cell receptor beta chains below, sequenced in a study of T-cell memory formation after mild COVID-19. TCRdb redid the calling of the 5' RACE reads with MiXCR, one entry per CDR3 protein. The data hold around 530,000 distinct CDR3 sequences, with less than 25% observed a single time. The sequenced sample consisted of PBMCs or a T cell subset sorted from them (not recorded which). Receptors originate from an adult woman who had mild COVID-19 (a few samples of this study predate the infection). Cell type and time point are not known.

This clonotype was picked up a small number of times. The V gene is TRBV7-3, the J gene TRBJ1-6, with 8 bases matching TRBD1. The CDR3 has 15 residues. Germline V gives CDR1 SGHTA, CDR2 FQGTGA. J lost 7 bases, V lost 5 bases, and 7 bases had no gene match. In nucleotides, the CDR3 is TGTGCCAGCAGCCCACGCGGACAGGGAAATTCACCCCTCCACTTT. Amino acids: CASSPRGQGNSPLHF. Full variable domain (rest looked up from reference TRBV7-3 and TRBJ1-6): GAGVSQTPSNKVTEKGKYVELRCDPISGHTALYWYRQSLGQGPEFLIYFQGTGAADDSGLPNDRFFAVRPEGSVSTLKIQRTERGDSAVYLCASSPRGQGNSPLHFGNGTRLTVT.

This clonotype was seen only a few times. Just one base apart from a much larger clone, this may be a read error. The chain combines TRBV15 with TRBJ2-7; D is possibly TRBD2 (5 bases). The CDR3 is 15 residues long. The germline V gene has CDR1 LNHNV and CDR2 YYDKDF (reference sequence). Trimming stripped 0 bases from V and 2 bases from J, with 11 bases between. For the CDR3, the DNA is TGTGCCACCAGCAGAGATCCCGGGAACACCTACGAGCAGTACTTC. Encoded protein: CATSRDPGNTYEQYF.

The chain joins TRBV14 to TRBJ2-1; D is undetermined. Germline lookup yields CDR1 SGHDN and CDR2 FVKESK. This CDR3 spans 12 amino acids. Trimming removed 8 bases from V and 3 bases from J, with 8 bases in between. CDR3 nucleotide sequence: TGTGCCAGCGGTGGTAACTACAATGAGCAGTTCTTC. This sequence encodes CASGGNYNEQFF.

The chain carries TRBV6-5 and TRBJ2-6; TRBD1 is a possible D gene (5 bases). This CDR3 has 17 residues. CDR1 is MNHEY and CDR2 is SVGAGI in the germline V gene. V was shortened by 5 bases and J by 2 bases, with 16 bases between the two germline ends. The CDR3 reads CASSHKLPGPGANVLTF. CDR3 nucleotide sequence: TGTGCCAGCAGTCACAAACTCCCAGGGCCTGGGGCCAACGTCCTGACTTTC.

The genes are TRBV12-3 or TRBV12-4 and TRBJ1-1; D is unclear. CDR3 length: 16 residues. V was cut by 5 bases and J by 4 bases, with 20 bases left in between. In DNA form, the CDR3 reads TGTGCCAGCAGTCATACCGCGTGGGGTGGGAGCACTGAAGCTTTCTTT. The encoded protein is CASSHTAWGGSTEAFF.

V and J are TRBV12-3 or TRBV12-4 and TRBJ2-5, with 11 bases aligning to TRBD2. This CDR3 is built from 16 residues. J lost 2 bases, V lost 7 bases, and 9 bases had no gene match. CDR3 nucleotides: TGTGCCAGCACCGGAATGACTAGCGGGATTCAAGAGACCCAGTACTTC. Its translation: CASTGMTSGIQETQYF.

CDR3 loop: CATSDRAAPSTDTQYF. The CDR3 nucleotides are TGTGCCACCAGTGATCGGGCGGCACCTAGCACAGATACGCAGTATTTT. The rearrangement uses TRBV24-1 and TRBJ2-3; no firm D call. Germline V gene lookup returns CDR1 KGHDR and CDR2 SFDVKD. This CDR3 comprises 16 residues. The V end lost 3 bases, the J end lost 0 bases, and 12 bases lay between the germline ends.

This clonotype was recorded a few times. The rearrangement joins TRBV7-9 to TRBJ2-7, with 11 bases identical to TRBD1. CDR1 and CDR2 (germline): SEHNR, FQNEAQ (reference sequence). After removal of 4 bases from V and 5 bases from J, the junction contained 7 bases not matched to a gene. The CDR3 covers 15 residues. The CDR3 region has the DNA TGTGCCAGCAGCTCCCGAGGGACAGGGGGTGACGAGCAGTACTTC. The encoded protein is CASSSRGTGGDEQYF.

There are a few counts of this clonotype. The chain carries TRBV20-1 and TRBJ2-3, with a possible D match to TRBD2 (6 bases). Trimming left V 5 bases short and J 7 bases short, with 19 bases between. CDR3 length equals 14 residues. Germline CDR1 reads DFQATT; CDR2 reads SNEGSKA (reference sequence). The CDR3 protein is CSAPPSGRPYTQYF. The DNA of the CDR3 is TGCAGTGCTCCTCCAAGCGGGCGTCCTTATACGCAGTATTTT.

V usage is TRBV9 and J usage is TRBJ2-1, with D tentatively TRBD2 (7 bases). CDR3 length equals 15 residues. Germline V lookup: CDR1 SGDLS, CDR2 YYNGEE. The V end was cut by 0 bases, the J end by 8 bases, with 15 bases between. CDR3 coding DNA: TGTGCCAGCAGCGTAGGGCTGGGGGCGGGGGATGAGCAGTTCTTC. Translating it yields CASSVGLGAGDEQFF.

This clonotype turned up a few times. The rearrangement joins TRBV29-1 to TRBJ2-3; no definite D call. Trimming removed 4 bases from V and 6 bases from J, with 2 bases in between. Germline values: CDR1 SQVTM, CDR2 ANQGSEA. This CDR3 is built from 9 residues. The CDR3 sequence is CSVADTQYF. CDR3 in DNA: TGCAGCGTTGCCGATACGCAGTATTTT.

The V call is TRBV3-1, the J call TRBJ2-1; D possibly matches TRBD1 or TRBD2 (5 bases each). The V gene lost 3 bases and the J gene lost 5 bases, with 11 bases spanning the gap. Germline-derived CDR1 and CDR2 are LGHDT and YNNKEL (reference sequence). The CDR3 is 14 amino acids. CDR3 region: CASSQGDGNNEQFF. The CDR3, as DNA: TGTGCCAGCAGCCAGGGGGACGGAAACAATGAGCAGTTCTTC.